One sample yielded the 27 T cell receptor beta chains listed below, sequenced in a study of blood T cell repertoires in COVID-19. The assay was immunoSEQ multiplex PCR, and TCRdb's table has in-frame clones only and misses some. The sample carries approximately 500,000 clones, 85% to 90% recorded once. The sample taken for sequencing was peripheral blood. These receptors all come from a man aged 18 to 30 with COVID-19, enrolled during active disease.

The rearrangement links TRBV7-2 to TRBJ2-3; 8 bases map to TRBD2. The CDR3 loop spans 14 amino acids. Unmatched junction bases numbered 6, after V lost 7 bases and J lost 3 bases. Germline-derived CDR1 and CDR2 are SGHTA and FQGNSA. CDR3 nucleotide sequence: TGTGCCAGCATCCTGGGACTAGTAACAGATACGCAGTATTTT. Its translation is CASILGLVTDTQYF.

The chain employs TRBV2 and TRBJ1-1, with D perhaps TRBD1 (6 bases). The V end was cut by 6 bases, the J end by 2 bases, with 13 bases between. CDR1 SNHLY and CDR2 FYNNEI come from the germline V gene. This CDR3 region has 14 residues. The CDR3 DNA reads as TGTGCCAGCAGGCCGGGACACTTAAACACTGAAGCTTTCTTT. It is translated as CASRPGHLNTEAFF.

The rearrangement links TRBV3-1 (or the pseudogene TRBV3-2) to TRBJ2-2; no clear D. The CDR3 has 12 amino acids. In germline, CDR1 is LGHDT, CDR2 YNNKEL (reference sequence). V was shortened by 4 bases and J by 8 bases, with 8 bases between the two germline ends. CDR3 protein: CASSPSRGELFF. The CDR3 nucleotides read TGTGCCAGCAGCCCCTCCCGGGGGGAGCTGTTTTTT.

The rearrangement links TRBV2 to TRBJ1-2; 11 nucleotides align to TRBD1. V shed 8 bases, J shed 1 base, and the junction held 12 bases outside the gene matches. From germline, CDR1 is SNHLY and CDR2 FYNNEI. The CDR3 has 17 residues. CDR3 amino acids: CASRKGTGGPGNYGYTF. In DNA form, the CDR3 reads TGTGCCAGCCGTAAAGGGACAGGGGGTCCCGGTAACTATGGCTACACCTTC.

This sequence joins TRBV10-1 and TRBJ1-1; 8 bases line up with TRBD1. The V gene's germline CDR1 is WNHNN and CDR2 SYGVQD (reference sequence). CDR3 size: 15 residues. Losses at the gene ends were 8 bases for V and 5 bases for J; bases not matched to a gene: 13. CDR3 amino acids: CASPDWTGSWTEAFF. CDR3 nucleotide sequence: TGCGCCAGCCCTGATTGGACAGGGTCGTGGACTGAAGCTTTCTTT.

The chain couples TRBV5-1 to TRBJ2-1; TRBD2 aligns across 7 bases. Germline CDR1 is SGHRS and CDR2 is YFSETQ. The V and J ends lost 4 bases and 5 bases, in that order; junction bases with no gene match: 12. There are 16 residues in the CDR3. This chain's CDR3 is CASSPRSGEGHNEQFF. CDR3 nucleotide sequence: TGCGCCAGCAGCCCGAGATCCGGGGAGGGGCACAATGAGCAGTTCTTC.

This clone came up once. The rearrangement uses TRBV19 and TRBJ2-6; tentatively, D is TRBD2 (5 bases). The V and J ends lost 8 bases and 0 bases respectively, with 11 bases between them. Looked up from germline, CDR1 is LNHDA and CDR2 is SQIVND (reference sequence). The CDR3 consists of 15 residues. In DNA, the CDR3 is TGTGCCAGTTCACAAGAGGGCTCTGGGGCCAACGTCCTGACTTTC. Its translation is CASSQEGSGANVLTF.

The rearrangement uses TRBV5-5 and TRBJ2-2, with a possible D match to TRBD1 (5 bases). The ends were cut back, 2 bases at V and 6 bases at J, with 11 bases in the middle. The germline V gene encodes CDR1 SGHKS and CDR2 YYEKEE (reference sequence). The CDR3 is 14 residues long. CDR3 bases: TGTGCCAGCAGCTTACCGGCAGGGCCCGGGGAGCTGTTTTTT. This codes for CASSLPAGPGELFF.

The gene calls are TRBV7-9 and TRBJ2-3; D may be TRBD2 (6 bases). In germline, CDR1 is SEHNR, CDR2 FQNEAQ (reference sequence). This CDR3 spans 14 amino acids. V dropped 3 bases and J dropped 4 bases, with 11 bases sitting between them. As DNA, the CDR3 is TGTGCCAGCAGCTTGGAGGGGATCGCAGATACGCAGTATTTT. This encodes CASSLEGIADTQYF.

The V call is TRBV20-1, the J call TRBJ2-7, with a tentative D call TRBD2 (6 bases). CDR3 length: 10 amino acids. Trimming pared 7 bases from V and 6 bases from J, leaving 10 bases between. The V gene's germline CDR1 is DFQATT and CDR2 SNEGSKA (reference sequence). CDR3 nucleotide sequence: TGCAGTGTAGGAGCGGGCGAGCAGTACTTC. Translated: CSVGAGEQYF.

The CDR3 DNA is TGTGCCAGCAGTGAATGGGATGGGGGGACTGAAGCTTTCTTT. It specifies CASSEWDGGTEAFF. The chain combines TRBV2 with TRBJ1-1; D perhaps matches TRBD1 (5 bases). This CDR3 spans 14 amino acids. Germline V gene lookup returns CDR1 SNHLY and CDR2 FYNNEI. Trimming took 2 bases from V and 5 from J, leaving 12 bases between them.

This chain links TRBV3-1 (or the pseudogene TRBV3-2) with TRBJ1-6; D is ambiguous. The V and J ends lost 4 bases and 0 bases respectively, with 7 bases between them. Germline-derived CDR1 and CDR2 are LGHDT and YNNKEL (reference sequence). The CDR3 extends over 15 amino acids. In DNA form, the CDR3 reads TGTGCCAGCAGCCTAGGGAGCTCCTATAATTCACCCCTCCACTTT. It specifies CASSLGSSYNSPLHF.

V usage is TRBV7-9 and J usage is TRBJ1-1; 7 bases are shared with TRBD1. In germline, CDR1 is SEHNR, CDR2 FQNEAQ (reference sequence). J lost 1 base, V lost 0 bases, and 14 bases had no gene match. The CDR3 sequence is 19 residues long. This CDR3 reads CASSLAKMQGGVRNTEAFF. The DNA for the CDR3 is TGTGCCAGCAGCTTAGCGAAGATGCAGGGGGGCGTCCGGAACACTGAAGCTTTCTTT.

This chain uses TRBV15 with TRBJ2-3, with 7 bases matching TRBD2. The CDR3 runs to 15 residues. CDR1 is LNHNV, CDR2 YYDKDF, per germline (reference sequence). The V and J ends lost 2 bases and 8 bases, in that order; junction bases with no gene match: 10. The CDR3 region is CATSRSGRGTGTQYF. CDR3 nucleotide sequence: TGTGCCACCAGCAGATCAGGGCGGGGGACGGGTACGCAGTATTTT.

This chain joins TRBV5-6 and TRBJ2-4, with D perhaps TRBD1 (6 bases). V lost 4 bases and J 8 bases, leaving 22 bases between the germline ends. Germline CDR1 is SGHDT and CDR2 is YYEEEE. CDR3 size: 16 residues. As DNA, the CDR3 is TGTGCCAGCAGCCTGTGGCAGGCAGCAGGGGTATACATTCAGTACTTC. Its protein product is CASSLWQAAGVYIQYF.

The chain links TRBV5-8 to TRBJ1-2; D unclear. There are 15 residues in the CDR3. V was clipped by 2 bases and J by 1 base, with 12 bases between them. The germline CDR1 and CDR2 sequences are SGHTS and YDEGEE. This CDR3 reads CASSFFISHNYGYTF. The CDR3 coding sequence is TGTGCCAGCAGCTTTTTCATCAGTCATAACTATGGCTACACCTTC.

The CDR3 sequence is CSVWRTDYGYTF. In DNA form, the CDR3 reads TGCAGCGTTTGGAGGACCGATTATGGCTACACCTTC. The chain has TRBV29-1 and TRBJ1-2; D not resolved. V was cut by 5 bases and J by 5 bases, with 12 bases left in between. The CDR3 sequence is 12 residues long. CDR1 SQVTM and CDR2 ANQGSEA come from the germline V gene.

J is TRBJ2-1 and V is TRBV7-9, with 7 nucleotides matching TRBD2. The CDR3 runs 18 residues. V gave up 1 base and J gave up 7 bases; unmatched junction bases: 16. CDR1 and CDR2 (germline): SEHNR, FQNEAQ (reference sequence). The CDR3 nucleotides are TGTGCCAGCAGCTTAGTCACGGGAGGCCCCCGACTTGAGAATGAGCAGTTCTTC. Translated, it gives CASSLVTGGPRLENEQFF.

V is TRBV6-5 and J is TRBJ1-1, with 7 bases that match TRBD1. CDR3 size: 14 residues. The J segment lost 1 base and the V segment lost 4 bases, leaving 3 bases of the junction unmatched. CDR1 and CDR2 (germline): MNHEY, SVGAGI. The CDR3, as DNA: TGTGCCAGCAGTTTACAGGGGCCGAACACTGAAGCTTTCTTT. Its translation is CASSLQGPNTEAFF.

The chain is built from TRBV5-1 and TRBJ1-4, with D tentatively TRBD1 (6 bases). V lost 6 bases, J lost 5 bases, and 17 bases lay in between. Germline V lookup: CDR1 SGHRS, CDR2 YFSETQ. The CDR3 totals 15 residues. Here the CDR3 reads CASTKDGRGNEKLFF. In nucleotides, the CDR3 is TGCGCCAGCACCAAAGATGGCAGGGGAAATGAAAAACTGTTTTTT.

The chain employs TRBV29-1 and TRBJ2-3; 8 nucleotides agree with TRBD1. The CDR3 runs to 14 residues. Germline V gene lookup returns CDR1 SQVTM and CDR2 ANQGSEA. After removal of 5 bases from V and 2 bases from J, the junction contained 6 bases not matched to a gene. CDR3 amino acids: CSVLQGGHTDTQYF. The CDR3 DNA sequence: TGCAGCGTTTTACAGGGGGGTCACACAGATACGCAGTATTTT.

The chain links TRBV11-2 to TRBJ1-2; D perhaps matches TRBD1 (6 bases). V lost 6 bases and J lost 6, with 26 bases in between. The CDR3 contains 17 residues. Germline-derived CDR1 and CDR2 are SGHAT and FQNNGV. The CDR3 DNA reads as TGTGCCAGCAGAGTACCGGGGAGGGGGGGAAAAAGCGATGGCTACACCTTC. Amino acid sequence: CASRVPGRGGKSDGYTF.

This clone came up once. J is TRBJ1-1 and V is TRBV18; tentatively, D is TRBD1 (5 bases). Germline V gene data show CDR1 as KGHSH and CDR2 as LQKENI. CDR3 length equals 15 residues. The ends were cut back, 4 bases at V and 2 bases at J, with 14 bases in the middle. The CDR3 here is CASSRRQDTNTEAFF. The CDR3 DNA is TGTGCCAGCTCACGAAGGCAGGACACCAACACTGAAGCTTTCTTT.

The rearrangement links TRBV27 to TRBJ1-6, with no clear D. The V end lost 4 bases, the J end lost 2 bases, and 6 bases lay between the germline ends. The length of the CDR3 is 14 residues. In germline, CDR1 is MNHEY, CDR2 SMNVEV (reference sequence). Here the CDR3 reads CASSSGTYNSPLHF. As DNA, the CDR3 is TGTGCCAGCAGTTCGGGAACCTATAATTCACCCCTCCACTTT.

V usage is TRBV7-8 and J usage is TRBJ2-7; maybe TRBD1 (5 bases). Trimming pared 6 bases from V and 2 bases from J, leaving 8 bases between. This CDR3 is built from 12 residues. Germline lookup yields CDR1 SGHVS and CDR2 FQNEAQ. The CDR3 DNA sequence: TGTGCCAGCAGTTTGACAGCCTACGAGCAGTACTTC. Translated, it gives CASSLTAYEQYF.

The rearrangement links TRBV9 to TRBJ1-4; 7 bases match TRBD1. This CDR3 is 13 amino acids long. J gave up 8 bases and V 5 bases, and 6 bases lay outside the gene matches. Germline V gene data show CDR1 as SGDLS and CDR2 as YYNGEE. The CDR3 here is CASSSGTEEKLFF. Written as DNA, the CDR3 is TGTGCCAGCAGTTCCGGGACAGAGGAAAAACTGTTTTTT.

The V and J genes are TRBV7-2 and TRBJ2-7; D perhaps matches TRBD1 (5 bases). V dropped 5 bases and J dropped 7 bases, with 21 bases sitting between them. CDR3 length: 15 residues. In germline, CDR1 is SGHTA, CDR2 FQGNSA. CDR3 protein: CASSPLGQAPTEQYF. The CDR3 nucleotides read TGTGCCAGCAGCCCACTGGGGCAGGCACCTACGGAGCAGTACTTC.